This T cell receptor beta chain appears in the sequencing data of a study of cytomegalovirus exposure and HLA in healthy donors. It was with 60 Vbeta and 13 Jbeta primers that the PCR ran. Profiling relied on immunoSEQ multiplex PCR, and the TCRdb table lists in-frame clones only, not all of them. This sample yields roughly 120,000 clones, of which 60% to 75% are seen a single time; 4% to 4.5% belongs to the top ten. The CDR3 is made up of 12 amino acids. CDR1 and CDR2 from the germline V gene are SGHNT and YYREEE (reference sequence). The junction had 6 bases not matched to a gene; V was cut back by 7 bases and J by 5 bases.

This chain links TRBV5-4 with TRBJ2-7, with 7 bases fitting TRBD2. The sample taken for sequencing was PBMCs. This sequence was found in a woman in her fifties or sixties in good health and CMV-seropositive. CDR3 DNA: TGTGCCAGCCGGACTAGTAGTCACGAGCAGTACTTC. Its translation is CASRTSSHEQYF.